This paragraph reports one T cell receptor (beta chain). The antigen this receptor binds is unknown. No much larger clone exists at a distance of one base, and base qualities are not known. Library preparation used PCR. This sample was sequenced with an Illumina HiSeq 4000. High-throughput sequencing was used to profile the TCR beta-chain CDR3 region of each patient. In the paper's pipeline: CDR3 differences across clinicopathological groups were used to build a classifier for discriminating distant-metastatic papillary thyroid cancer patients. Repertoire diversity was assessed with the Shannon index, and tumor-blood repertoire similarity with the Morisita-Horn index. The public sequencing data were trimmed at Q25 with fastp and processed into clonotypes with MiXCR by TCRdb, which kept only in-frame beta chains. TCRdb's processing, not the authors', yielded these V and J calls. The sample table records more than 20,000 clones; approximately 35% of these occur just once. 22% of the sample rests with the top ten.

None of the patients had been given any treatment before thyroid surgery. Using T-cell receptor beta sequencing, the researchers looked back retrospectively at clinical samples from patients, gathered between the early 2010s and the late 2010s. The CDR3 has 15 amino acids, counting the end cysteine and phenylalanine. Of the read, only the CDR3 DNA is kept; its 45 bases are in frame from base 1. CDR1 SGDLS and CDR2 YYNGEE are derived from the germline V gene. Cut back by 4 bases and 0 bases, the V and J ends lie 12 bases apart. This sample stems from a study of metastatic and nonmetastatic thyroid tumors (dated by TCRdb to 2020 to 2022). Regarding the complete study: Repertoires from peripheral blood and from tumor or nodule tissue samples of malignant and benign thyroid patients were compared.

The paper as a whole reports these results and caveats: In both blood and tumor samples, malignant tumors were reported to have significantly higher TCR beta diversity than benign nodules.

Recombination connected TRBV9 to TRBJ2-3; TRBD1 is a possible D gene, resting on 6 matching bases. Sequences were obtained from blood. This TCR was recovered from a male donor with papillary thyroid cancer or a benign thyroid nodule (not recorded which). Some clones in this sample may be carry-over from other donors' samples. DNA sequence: TGTGCCAGCAGCTCCTGGACAGCTAGCACAGATACGCAGTATTTT. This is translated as CASSSWTASTDTQYF. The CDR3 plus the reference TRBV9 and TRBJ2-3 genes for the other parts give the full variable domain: DSGVTQTPKHLITATGQRVTLRCSPRSGDLSVYWYQQSLDQGLQFLIQYYNGEERAKGNILERFSAQQFPDLHSELNLSSLELGDSALYFCASSSWTASTDTQYFGPGTRLTVL.